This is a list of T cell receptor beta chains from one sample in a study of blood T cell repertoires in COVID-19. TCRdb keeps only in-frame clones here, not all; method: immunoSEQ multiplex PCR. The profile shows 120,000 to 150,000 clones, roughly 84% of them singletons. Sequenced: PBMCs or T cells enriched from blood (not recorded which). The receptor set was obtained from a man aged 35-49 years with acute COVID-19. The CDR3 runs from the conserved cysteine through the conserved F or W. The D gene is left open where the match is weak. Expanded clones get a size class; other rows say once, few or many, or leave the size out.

CDR3aa: CASSPLSNEQFF; CDR3nt: TGTGCCAGCAGCCCACTTAGCAATGAGCAGTTCTTC; v_gene: TRBV12-3/TRBV12-4; abundance: -; d_gene: -; j_gene: TRBJ2-1
CDR3aa: CASSLTGTLVEAFF; CDR3nt: TGTGCCAGCAGCTTGACAGGGACGTTAGTTGAAGCTTTCTTT; v_gene: TRBV7-6; abundance: -; d_gene: TRBD1; j_gene: TRBJ1-1
CDR3aa: CASSLAGQGAITEAFF; CDR3nt: TGTGCCAGCAGTTTAGCAGGACAGGGGGCCATCACTGAAGCTTTCTTT; v_gene: TRBV28; abundance: -; d_gene: TRBD1; j_gene: TRBJ1-1
CDR3aa: CAISEGTGGHEQFF; CDR3nt: TGTGCCATCAGTGAAGGGACAGGGGGCCATGAGCAGTTCTTC; v_gene: TRBV10-3; abundance: once; d_gene: TRBD1; j_gene: TRBJ2-1
CDR3aa: CASSAGTGGAGTEAFF; CDR3nt: TGTGCCAGCTCCGCCGGGACAGGGGGCGCGGGCACTGAAGCTTTCTTT; v_gene: TRBV2; abundance: few; d_gene: TRBD1; j_gene: TRBJ1-1
CDR3aa: CASSLLAGLAGGPGELFF; CDR3nt: TGTGCCAGCAGTTTATTGGCCGGACTAGCGGGAGGGCCCGGGGAGCTGTTTTTT; v_gene: TRBV27; abundance: -; d_gene: TRBD2; j_gene: TRBJ2-2
CDR3aa: CASIGGGRIEETQYF; CDR3nt: TGTGCCAGCATAGGGGGGGGCCGGATTGAAGAGACCCAGTACTTC; v_gene: TRBV6-5; abundance: -; d_gene: -; j_gene: TRBJ2-5
CDR3aa: CASSPAGGVMNTEAFF; CDR3nt: TGTGCCAGCTCACCGGCAGGGGGCGTTATGAACACTGAAGCTTTCTTT; v_gene: TRBV18; abundance: -; d_gene: TRBD1; j_gene: TRBJ1-1
CDR3aa: CASSLEIAGDSTDTQYF; CDR3nt: TGCGCCAGCAGCTTGGAGATAGCGGGGGATAGCACAGATACGCAGTATTTT; v_gene: TRBV5-1; abundance: -; d_gene: TRBD2; j_gene: TRBJ2-3
CDR3aa: CSASRQGILTDTQYF; CDR3nt: TGCAGTGCTAGTAGGCAGGGGATTCTTACAGATACGCAGTATTTT; v_gene: TRBV20-1; abundance: -; d_gene: -; j_gene: TRBJ2-3
CDR3aa: CASSSWTGSDGYTF; CDR3nt: TGCGCCAGCAGCTCCTGGACAGGGTCGGATGGCTACACCTTC; v_gene: TRBV4-1; abundance: -; d_gene: TRBD1; j_gene: TRBJ1-2
CDR3aa: CASSLSVASGNTIYF; CDR3nt: TGTGCCAGCTCACTCTCCGTAGCGTCTGGAAACACCATATATTTT; v_gene: TRBV18; abundance: -; d_gene: -; j_gene: TRBJ1-3
CDR3aa: CASSLSTSRRALKLFF; CDR3nt: TGTGCCAGCAGTTTATCTACCTCACGCAGGGCTCTGAAACTGTTTTTT; v_gene: TRBV28; abundance: -; d_gene: -; j_gene: TRBJ1-4
CDR3aa: CAKTTGGSYNEQFF; CDR3nt: TGCGCCAAGACGACAGGGGGATCCTACAATGAGCAGTTCTTC; v_gene: TRBV4-3; abundance: once; d_gene: TRBD1; j_gene: TRBJ2-1
CDR3aa: CASSLEEYQNIQYF; CDR3nt: TGTGCCAGCAGCTTAGAGGAGTACCAAAACATTCAGTACTTC; v_gene: TRBV13; abundance: -; d_gene: -; j_gene: TRBJ2-4
CDR3aa: CASSSPAGALKFF; CDR3nt: TGTGCCAGCAGCTCCCCGGCGGGGGCCCTGAAGTTCTTC; v_gene: TRBV11-2; abundance: -; d_gene: -; j_gene: TRBJ2-1
CDR3aa: CASSLGQGREQYF; CDR3nt: TGTGCCAGCAGCTTAGGACAGGGGAGGGAGCAGTACTTC; v_gene: TRBV7-7; abundance: -; d_gene: TRBD1; j_gene: TRBJ2-7
CDR3aa: CATKHGQLPNEKLFF; CDR3nt: TGTGCCACCAAACATGGACAGCTCCCTAATGAAAAACTGTTTTTT; v_gene: TRBV24-1; abundance: -; d_gene: -; j_gene: TRBJ1-4
CDR3aa: CATSSSGTGYNEQFF; CDR3nt: TGTGCCACCAGCTCGTCCGGGACAGGCTACAATGAGCAGTTCTTC; v_gene: TRBV15; abundance: -; d_gene: TRBD1; j_gene: TRBJ2-1
CDR3aa: CASSPEPNEKLFF; CDR3nt: TGCGCCAGCAGCCCGGAGCCTAATGAAAAACTGTTTTTT; v_gene: TRBV5-1; abundance: -; d_gene: -; j_gene: TRBJ1-4
CDR3aa: CASSNRGLGNTGELFF; CDR3nt: TGTGCCAGCAGCAATCGCGGGCTAGGGAACACCGGGGAGCTGTTTTTT; v_gene: TRBV7-9; abundance: once; d_gene: -; j_gene: TRBJ2-2
CDR3aa: CASAGTVNTGELFF; CDR3nt: TGTGCCAGTGCAGGGACAGTTAACACCGGGGAGCTGTTTTTT; v_gene: TRBV19; abundance: -; d_gene: TRBD1; j_gene: TRBJ2-2
CDR3aa: CASRFRTGSYGYTF; CDR3nt: TGTGCCAGCAGATTTCGGACAGGGAGCTATGGCTACACCTTC; v_gene: TRBV5-6; abundance: few; d_gene: TRBD1; j_gene: TRBJ1-2